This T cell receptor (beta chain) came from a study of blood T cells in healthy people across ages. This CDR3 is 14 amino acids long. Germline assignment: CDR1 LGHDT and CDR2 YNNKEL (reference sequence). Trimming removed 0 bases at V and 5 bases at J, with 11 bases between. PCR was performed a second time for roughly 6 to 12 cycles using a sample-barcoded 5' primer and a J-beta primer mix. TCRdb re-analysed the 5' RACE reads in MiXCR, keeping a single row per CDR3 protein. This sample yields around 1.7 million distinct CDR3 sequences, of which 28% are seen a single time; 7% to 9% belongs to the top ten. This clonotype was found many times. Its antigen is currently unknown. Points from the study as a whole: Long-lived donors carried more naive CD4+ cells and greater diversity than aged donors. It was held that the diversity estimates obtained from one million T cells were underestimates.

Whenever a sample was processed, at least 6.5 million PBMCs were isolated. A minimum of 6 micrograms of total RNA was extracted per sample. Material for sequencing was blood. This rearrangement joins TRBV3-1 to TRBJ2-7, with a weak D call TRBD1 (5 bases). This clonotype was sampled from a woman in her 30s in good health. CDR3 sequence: CASSQDGQFHEQYF. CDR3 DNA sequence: TGTGCCAGCAGCCAAGATGGACAATTCCACGAGCAGTACTTC.